This T cell receptor (beta chain) emerged from a study of Graves' ophthalmopathy and Graves' hyperthyroidism. Ten or more counts support this clonotype. Amplifying from RNA transcripts, the study obtained TCR beta CDR3 regions. Second-round multiplex PCR came after first-round RT-PCR with HTBI primers. TCRdb reanalysed the multiplex PCR reads using MiXCR and keeps one entry per CDR3 protein. This sample yields 400,000 or so distinct CDR3 sequences, of which 17% are seen a single time; roughly 2.3% belongs to the top ten. Trimming at V came to 2 bases and at J to 2 bases, leaving 5 bases not matched to a gene. Germline CDR1 is MDHEN and CDR2 is SYDVKM. The CDR3 sequence is 15 residues long.

What was sequenced was peripheral blood. V gene TRBV28 combines with J gene TRBJ2-7; 8 bases map to TRBD2. The source is an adult woman with stable Graves' hyperthyroidism. Here the CDR3 reads CASSLLAGGPYEQYF. As DNA, the CDR3 is TGTGCCAGCAGTTTACTCGCGGGAGGTCCCTACGAGCAGTACTTC.